Listed below are T cell receptor beta chains from one sample, sequenced in a study of blood T cells in healthy people across ages. MiXCR was run by TCRdb on the 5' RACE reads, yielding one entry per CDR3 protein. The repertoire consists of 650,000 or so distinct CDR3 sequences, with around 52% occurring once and the leading ten covering 13%. Material: blood. These receptor sequences come from a woman of 80 years or more in good health. Both conserved end residues are part of each CDR3. The D gene is left open where the match is weak. The listing skips clone size in some rows; elsewhere it reads once, few, many or a size class.

TRBJ2-2,TRBV28,few,.,TGTGCCAGCAGCCCCTCTGGGGAGAGCACCGGGGAGCTGTTTTTT,CASSPSGESTGELFF
TRBJ1-3,TRBV10-3,.,.,TGTGCCAGCGTGGGGGGAAACACCATATATTTT,CASVGGNTIYF
TRBJ2-3,TRBV4-2,.,.,TGTGCCAGCAGCCAAGGCGTCAAGTCCAGCACAGATACGCAGTATTTT,CASSQGVKSSTDTQYF
TRBJ2-4,TRBV28,.,TRBD1,TGTGCCAGCAGTCCACAGGGGAATGTAGCCAAAAACATTCAGTACTTC,CASSPQGNVAKNIQYF
TRBJ2-4,TRBV29-1,.,TRBD2,TGCAGCGTTGGGGAGGGGCCCAAAAACATTCAGTACTTC,CSVGEGPKNIQYF
TRBJ2-7,TRBV11-2,few,TRBD1,TGTGCCAGCAGCGCCCGGGACAGAAGCTACAATGAGCAGTACTTC,CASSARDRSYNEQYF
TRBJ1-2,TRBV5-1,.,.,TGCGCCAGCAGCCCCGAGCGCTGTGGCTACACCTTC,CASSPERCGYTF
TRBJ2-7,TRBV10-3,many,.,TGTGCCATCAGTGTTGATAGAGCCTACGAGCAGTACTTC,CAISVDRAYEQYF
TRBJ1-4,TRBV20-1,.,.,TGCCAAACAGGGTTGGGTGAAAAACTGTTTTTT,CQTGLGEKLFF
TRBJ2-5,TRBV28,many,TRBD2,TGTGCCAGCAGTTTATACCGACTAGCCCGGGAGTCGTATCGAGAGACCCAGTACTTC,CASSLYRLARESYRETQYF
TRBJ2-5,TRBV24-1,few,TRBD2,TGTGCCACCAGTGTCCACAGCTCTAGCGGGAGTACTCAGTACTTC,CATSVHSSSGSTQYF
TRBJ2-1,TRBV7-9,.,TRBD2,TGTGCCAGCACCCCCGCGTCCCACCTAGCGGGAGACTACAATGAGCAGTTCTTC,CASTPASHLAGDYNEQFF
TRBJ2-3,TRBV29-1,.,.,TGCAGCGTCGCCCAGGCCGGGGCGAGCACAGATGCGCAGTATTTT,CSVAQAGASTDAQYF
TRBJ1-2,TRBV20-1,.,TRBD1,TGCAGTGCTAGGGAGGCGGGACAGCCGATCAACTATGGCTACACCTTC,CSAREAGQPINYGYTF
TRBJ2-2,TRBV7-3,few,.,TGTGCCAGCAGCTTAAAAGGGGACACCGGGGAGCTGTTTTTT,CASSLKGDTGELFF
TRBJ1-1,TRBV14,many,.,TGTGCCAGCAGCCAAGACAGCGGGGTTAACACTGAAGCTTTCTTT,CASSQDSGVNTEAFF
TRBJ2-1,TRBV9,.,.,TGTGCCAGCAGCGTAGGGGAAGCGGCCTCCTACAATGAGCAGTTCTTC,CASSVGEAASYNEQFF
TRBJ2-1,TRBV5-1,many,.,TGCGCCAGCAGCTTGTCAGGGTGGACCTACAATGAGCAGTTCTTC,CASSLSGWTYNEQFF
TRBJ2-2,TRBV6-1,.,.,TGTGCCAGCAAAGGACAGATCGCGAACACCGGGGAGCTGTTTTTT,CASKGQIANTGELFF
TRBJ1-5,TRBV20-1,.,.,TGCAGTGCTAGAGATCCGATAGGGAGAGGCTCGCCCCAGCATTTT,CSARDPIGRGSPQHF
TRBJ2-7,TRBV20-1,.,.,TGCAGTGCTGTGGGGGGGGCCAAGCCCGACGAGCAGTACTTC,CSAVGGAKPDEQYF
TRBJ2-2,TRBV3-1,.,.,TGTGCCAGCAGCCAAGGAGGCCGTCAGAACACCGGGGAGCTGTTTTTT,CASSQGGRQNTGELFF
TRBJ2-7,TRBV4-3,.,.,TGCGCCAGCAGCGAACGGTCCTACTCCTACGAGCAGTACTTC,CASSERSYSYEQYF
TRBJ2-1,TRBV3-1,few,TRBD1,TGTGCCAGCAGTAGGGACAGGCATAGTGAGCAGTTCTTC,CASSRDRHSEQFF
TRBJ2-5,TRBV2,many,.,TGTGCCAGCAAAATCGAGGCGTACCAAGAGACCCAGTACTTC,CASKIEAYQETQYF
TRBJ2-5,TRBV5-1,many,.,TGCGCCAGCAGCTTGGGCAGGGGAGAGACCCAGTACTTC,CASSLGRGETQYF
TRBJ1-1,TRBV5-1,.,TRBD1,TGCGCCAGCAGCTCTTACAGGGGGGGCACTGAAGCTTTCTTT,CASSSYRGGTEAFF
TRBJ1-2,TRBV6-5,.,.,TGTGCCAGCAGACCCACAGGGCTCTTCTATGGCTACACCTTC,CASRPTGLFYGYTF
TRBJ1-1,TRBV6-5,many,.,TGTGCCAGCAGTGATCCGGGAGATAGGGCTTTCTTT,CASSDPGDRAFF
TRBJ2-3,TRBV6-5,many,.,TGTGCCAGCAGTTACTCTCGGACTACTAGCACAGATACGCAGTATTTT,CASSYSRTTSTDTQYF
TRBJ2-5,TRBV2,many,TRBD1,TGTGCCAGCAGTGCCTACAGGGGCGTCCAAGAGACCCAGTACTTC,CASSAYRGVQETQYF
TRBJ2-4,TRBV7-2,few,TRBD1,TGTGCCAGCAGCTTAGTGTCGGGGCCAGGGGCCACAGGGGTGAACATTCAGTACTTC,CASSLVSGPGATGVNIQYF
TRBJ1-1,TRBV12-3/TRBV12-4,.,.,TGTGCCAGCAGGAGACAGGCCCTTGAAGCTTTCTTT,CASRRQALEAFF
TRBJ2-7,TRBV5-4,.,.,TGTGCCAGCAGTTTGCGTGGAAACGACTACGAGCAGTACTTC,CASSLRGNDYEQYF
TRBJ2-3,TRBV29-1,.,.,TGCAGCGTGACCGCCGACAGAGCTAGCACAGATACGCAGTATTTT,CSVTADRASTDTQYF
TRBJ2-1,TRBV5-6,.,TRBD2,TGTGCCAGCGGCTTGAAAATACAGATACTGGGAGCGGGGGGCTGGGATGAGCAGTTCTTC,CASGLKIQILGAGGWDEQFF
TRBJ2-5,TRBV9,once,.,TGTGCCAGCAGCCCCCGGGGGGGACAGCATCAAGTGACCCAGTACTTC,CASSPRGGQHQVTQYF
TRBJ2-7,TRBV11-2,.,.,TGTGCCAGCAGCTTAGATCCCCCCCCTAGGGCGTACGAGCAGTACTTC,CASSLDPPPRAYEQYF
TRBJ2-7,TRBV4-2,.,TRBD1,TGTGCCAGCAGCCAAGTGGGACAGTCCTACGAGCAGTACTTC,CASSQVGQSYEQYF
TRBJ2-5,TRBV20-1,once,TRBD2,TGCAGTGCTGAAAGCGGGGGGGCCGGGGAGACCCAGTACTTC,CSAESGGAGETQYF
TRBJ2-3,TRBV7-2,many,TRBD2,TGTGCCAGCAGCTTACGGGGGGGGCAAGATACGCAGTATTTT,CASSLRGGQDTQYF
TRBJ1-1,TRBV20-1,few,.,TGCAGTGCTCCAGACAGACCCAGCACTGAAGCTTTCTTT,CSAPDRPSTEAFF
TRBJ2-1,TRBV6-4,.,TRBD2,TGTGCCAGCAGTGACTCGGGGACTAGCGGTGAGCAGTTCTTC,CASSDSGTSGEQFF
TRBJ2-7,TRBV28,.,TRBD1,TGTGCCAGCAGGGGGACAGGGCACGGGTTTTCCTACGAGCAGTACTTC,CASRGTGHGFSYEQYF
TRBJ2-1,TRBV7-2,.,TRBD2,TGTGCCAGCAGAAGTAGCGGGGGGGTCTACAATGAGCAGTTCTTC,CASRSSGGVYNEQFF
TRBJ2-6,TRBV20-1,.,.,TGCAGTGCTGGAATCGGATCTGGGGCCAACGTCCTGACTTTC,CSAGIGSGANVLTF
TRBJ2-5,TRBV20-1,.,TRBD2,TGCGGTGCTAGAGATTTCCTAGCGGGAGGATACAATGAGCAGTACTTC,CGARDFLAGGYNEQYF
TRBJ2-2,TRBV20-1,.,TRBD2,TGCAGTGCTAGAGATTCTGTTAGACTAGCGGGGGCCCCCACCGGGGAGCTGTTTTTT,CSARDSVRLAGAPTGELFF
TRBJ2-7,TRBV29-1,.,TRBD1,TGCAGCGTACTGGGACAGGGGTCGATCGAGCAGTACTTC,CSVLGQGSIEQYF
TRBJ2-1,TRBV29-1,.,.,TGCAGCTTCGCAACTGGCACTGGCGGAGTTGAGCAGTTCTTC,CSFATGTGGVEQFF
TRBJ2-5,TRBV6-2/TRBV6-3,.,.,TGTGCCAGCAGTTACAACCAGCTGGGAGAGCAGTACTTC,CASSYNQLGEQYF